This T cell receptor beta chain is from a study of blood T cell repertoires in COVID-19. Germline CDR1 and CDR2: SGHVS and FQNEAQ. Losses at the gene ends were 5 bases for V and 4 bases for J; bases not matched to a gene: 7. The CDR3 spans 14 residues. Profiling relied on immunoSEQ multiplex PCR, and the TCRdb table lists in-frame clones only, not all of them. The repertoire consists of around 250,000 clones, with around 81% occurring once and the leading ten covering 1.9%. The gene calls are TRBV7-8 and TRBJ2-7; 8 bases are a match to TRBD1. The sequencing input was peripheral blood. The receptor comes from a man younger than 45 who had recovered from COVID-19. The CDR3 sequence: CASSPDRAGYEQYF. The CDR3 DNA reads TGTGCCAGCAGCCCGGACAGGGCGGGGTACGAGCAGTACTTC.